This is a list of T cell receptor beta chains from one sample in a study of OX40 agonist ivuxolimab in advanced cancers. Measured with immunoSEQ multiplex PCR; TCRdb has only the in-frame clones, and not every one. The sample has more than 85,000 clones, under 95% seen once. Sequencing used CD4+ or CD8+ T cells sorted from blood, obtained in a trial of the OX40 agonist ivuxolimab. The receptors shown here come from an adult with an advanced solid tumor such as melanoma, head and neck, liver or kidney cancer. The CDR3 runs from the conserved cysteine through the conserved F or W.

>TRBJ2-3|TRBV7-9
CASSLAGAESTQYF
>TRBJ2-7|TRBV30
CAWSVAPGEQYF
>.|TRBV9
CASSVGPSYEQYF
>TRBJ1-2|TRBV25-1
CASSESGNYGYTF
>TRBJ2-3|TRBV13
CASSLRLAGGGTDTQYF
>TRBJ1-2|TRBV18
CASSPPGTNYGYTF
>TRBJ2-7|TRBV10-3
CAISEASGPYEQYF
>TRBJ2-7|TRBV6-1
CASSVGDSYEQYF
>TRBJ2-7|TRBV27
CASRGSGPEYEQYF
>TRBJ1-3|TRBV7-9
CASSFNSGNTIYF
>TRBJ2-3|TRBV5-1
CASSRIPGTGVYF
>TRBJ2-2|TRBV28
CASSFFRREGHTGELFF
>TRBJ1-1|TRBV27
CASSRGPRVANTEAFF
>TRBJ1-1|TRBV28
CASSLTWGPEAFF
>TRBJ1-2|TRBV6-5
CASLHNYGYTF
>TRBJ2-1|TRBV7-2
CASSLAGGLYDNEQFF
>TRBJ1-2|TRBV19
CASSPTGTGYGYTF
>TRBJ1-2|TRBV5-1
CASSLVQGADYGYTF
>TRBJ2-7|TRBV18
CASSPAGTVASYEQYF
>TRBJ1-4|TRBV5-1
CASSTTGVYEKLFF
>TRBJ1-3|TRBV4-3
CASSQVLGVGGNTIYF
>TRBJ1-4|TRBV30
CAMGGLNEKLFF
>TRBJ2-3|TRBV2
CASRPTGALDSTDTQYF
>TRBJ2-7|TRBV28
CASSLSGALSYEQYF
>TRBJ2-3|TRBV11-3
CASSLGDRTTPDTQYF
>TRBJ2-4|TRBV30
CAWSLGGTKNIQYF
>TRBJ2-4|TRBV11-2
CASSKSRDPGYIQYF
>TRBJ2-3|TRBV5-4
CASSLDQGRGDTQYF
>TRBJ1-2|TRBV19
CASSAAGGHGYTF
>TRBJ2-5|TRBV5-1
CASSLGLVGREQAETQYF
>TRBJ2-5|TRBV6-5
CASRAPGANKETQYF
>TRBJ2-5|TRBV7-9
CALARAGETQYF
>TRBJ2-2|TRBV10-1
CASSPTGPGELFF
>TRBJ2-5|TRBV19
CASSIGRGLGETQYF
>TRBJ2-5|TRBV10-3
CATGGAAETQYF
>TRBJ2-7|TRBV10-3
CAIRTTGSPHEQYF
>TRBJ2-1|TRBV5-5
CASSLWGQGLSNEQFF
>TRBJ1-5|TRBV27
CASSLAGGINQPQHF
>TRBJ2-1|TRBV5-4
CASSSGINSYNEQFF
>TRBJ2-7|TRBV9
CASSNQDGLGQYF
>TRBJ1-2|TRBV6-5
CASSYSGYGYTF
>TRBJ1-6|TRBV6-5
CASSYSNQAKSPLHF
>TRBJ1-5|TRBV2
CASSDRLYSNQPQHF